This TCR beta chain is drawn from a study of blood T cells in healthy people across ages (dated by TCRdb to the mid-2010s). Describing the broader study: In model experiments, template switching captured roughly one uniquely barcoded TCR beta cDNA molecule for every two T cells. Using deep sequencing normalized with unique cDNA molecular identifiers, the study measured how TCR beta repertoire diversity changes with age. Donors were grouped into four age groups: young (average 16 years), middle-aged (39), aged (62) and long-lived (approximately 75). The study analyzed two additional independent replicas of 1 million unique cDNA reads from the same blood draw for two donors, one aged 18 to 29 and one aged 80 or older. To avoid experimental bias, donors of different ages were randomly spread across the sequencing lanes. Points the paper makes about the study in general: Because donor CMV infection status was unknown, age-related changes in expanded clonotypes were potentially confounded. There was a strong correlation between observed TCR beta diversity and the percentage of naive T cells measured by flow cytometry. Compared with the aged group, the long-lived group had more naive CD4+ T cells, fewer expanded clones and increased TCR diversity, a pattern suggesting age selection. Because profiling used bulk unsorted PBMCs, naive and antigen-experienced compartments could not be compared conclusively. As age increased, observed TCR beta diversity per million T cells dropped in a roughly linear way, and a significant reduction was already evident by age roughly 40. Estimates of total diversity based on one million sequenced T cells were regarded as lower bounds and as underestimates.

To prepare the library, 5' RACE was applied. The sequencer listed for this sample is Illumina HiSeq 2500. A second roughly 6 to 12 cycle PCR used a sample-barcoded 5' primer and a J-beta primer mix. A unique molecular identifier was introduced onto each TCR beta cDNA molecule by a template-switch 5' adaptor carrying 12 random nucleotides. Each sample yielded at least 2.5 million CDR3-containing paired-end reads. First-strand cDNA synthesis was performed from all RNA using the Mint cDNA synthesis kit, with priming by a TRBC-specific oligonucleotide. All cDNA was treated with uracil-DNA glycosylase and then went through a first 18-cycle PCR with the universal primers M1SS and BC2_uni_R. The authors processed their data as follows. For normalization, 1 million high-quality reads were randomly selected from each sample, with every read carrying a distinct molecular identifier. Instead of being binned into consensus sequences, reads with shared molecular identifiers were discarded. MiTCR, with a Q25 quality threshold and the strictest error-elimination algorithm, was used for CDR3 identification, clonotype clustering and error correction. A nonparametric unseen species model with Euler transformation was used to estimate a lower bound on total TCR beta diversity. The raw public data were reprocessed by TCRdb itself: fastp quality trimming at Q25, MiXCR clonotype calling, in-frame beta chains only. Rows with one shared CDR3 protein collapse into an entry with the most common genes and DNA. TCRdb's processing, not the authors', yielded these V and J calls. Counted in this sample were 600,000 to 850,000 distinct CDR3 sequences; roughly 44% of them appeared once. 20% to 25% of the sample is taken by the ten largest.

About this clonotype: The clone's antigen remains unknown. Base qualities are not provided; no much larger clone lies one nucleotide away.

From V the trimming removes 6 bases and from J it removes 8 bases, while the gene matches leave 12 bases of the junction unaccounted for. The germline V gene yields MNHNS for CDR1 and SASEGT for CDR2. Taken from cysteine to phenylalanine, the CDR3 has 14 residues. The CDR3 DNA has 42 bases and is translated from base 1. The donors were around 39 Caucasian individuals from Russia, aged roughly 6 to 90 years, who were systemically healthy. Roughly 11 milliliters of peripheral blood were drawn from each donor into EDTA-treated Vacutainer tubes. Ficoll-Paque density-gradient centrifugation was used to isolate PBMCs, with at least 7 million per sample. Total RNA, at least 6 micrograms per sample, was extracted from PBMCs with Trizol reagent. For every donor, flow cytometry on a PBMC aliquot measured the percentage of naive CD45RAhigh/CD27high T cells.

The receptor was isolated from a woman aged 55 to 70 in good health. The sample comprised blood. The chain couples TRBV6-1 to TRBJ1-2; TRBD1 lines up with 7 middle nucleotides. The sequence in DNA is TGTGCCAGCAGGACCACCCAGGGGGTGGAGGGCTACACCTTC. This sequence encodes CASRTTQGVEGYTF.